Below, 27 T cell receptor beta chains from the same sample are listed, as sequenced in a study of beta chain features in type 1 diabetes. Antigen specificity for these receptors is unknown. The sequenced template was cDNA made from the entire isolated RNA. TCRdb keeps only in-frame clones here, not all; method: immunoSEQ multiplex PCR. The sample consists of 200,000 to 250,000 clones, 14% of them appearing once. Study-wide findings and caveats: Shortening of TCRB CDR3s, moderate but significant, appeared in all four CD4+ subsets of Type 1 diabetes patients.

The sample comprised naive CD4+ T cells from blood. The receptors come from a man aged 30 to 39 with type 1 diabetes.

The chain uses TRBV19 and TRBJ2-2; TRBD1 is a possible D gene (6 bases). The CDR3 is 15 residues long. Germline V gene data show CDR1 as LNHDA and CDR2 as SQIVND (reference sequence). Trimming shortened V by 5 bases and J by 3 bases, and 13 bases separated the two germline ends. The CDR3 is CASSPQGTDTGELFF. In DNA form, the CDR3 reads TGTGCCAGTAGTCCTCAGGGGACGGACACCGGGGAGCTGTTTTTT.

V usage is TRBV19 and J usage is TRBJ1-5; weak D call: TRBD1 (6 bases). The germline V gene has CDR1 LNHDA and CDR2 SQIVND (reference sequence). CDR3 length: 12 residues. V was pared by 5 bases and J by 14 bases, with 16 bases between. The CDR3 coding sequence is TGTGCCAGTAGTTCCCAAGGGGGGGACAAGCATTTT. Amino acids: CASSSQGGDKHF.

The chain joins TRBV10-3 to TRBJ2-1, with TRBD2 matching 10 bases. Germline CDR1 reads ENHRY; CDR2 reads SYGVKD. The CDR3 sequence is 14 residues long. Losses at the gene ends were 3 bases for V and 4 bases for J; bases not matched to a gene: 0. The chain's CDR3 is CAISELAGYNEQFF. For the CDR3, the DNA is TGTGCCATCAGTGAACTAGCGGGATACAATGAGCAGTTCTTC.

This chain joins TRBV7-2 and TRBJ1-2, with D perhaps matching TRBD1 (6 bases). Trimming left V 4 bases short and J 0 bases short, with 9 bases between. This CDR3 comprises 14 residues. Germline CDR1 reads SGHTA; CDR2 reads FQGNSA. The CDR3 loop is CASSYDRSNYGYTF. The CDR3 nucleotides are TGTGCCAGCAGCTACGACAGGTCTAACTATGGCTACACCTTC.

This chain joins TRBV7-9 and TRBJ1-2, with 7 positions matching TRBD1. The CDR3 is 15 amino acids. The trim removed 3 bases at V and 0 bases at J, leaving 4 bases unmatched. The germline V gene encodes CDR1 SEHNR and CDR2 FQNEAQ (reference sequence). In DNA form, the CDR3 reads TGTGCCAGCAGCTTGGGGGACAGATCTAACTATGGCTACACCTTC. Translation: CASSLGDRSNYGYTF.

This clone was counted a few times. Within the sample, other DNA sequences also encode this same CDR3. CDR3 protein: CASSLEGRDTEAFF. The DNA of the CDR3 is TGCGCCAGCAGCTTGGAGGGGAGGGACACTGAAGCTTTCTTT. The V call is TRBV5-1, the J call TRBJ1-1; weak D call: TRBD1 (5 bases). The ends were cut back, 0 bases at V and 3 bases at J, with 9 bases in the middle. This CDR3 region has 14 residues. Per germline, CDR1 SGHRS and CDR2 YFSETQ.

The V and J genes are TRBV11-2 and TRBJ2-3; TRBD2 agrees at 15 bases. Germline V gene sequence: CDR1 SGHAT, CDR2 FQNNGV. The CDR3 spans 18 residues. Unmatched junction bases numbered 6, after V lost 5 bases and J lost 0 bases. The CDR3 is CASSRGLAGGTSTDTQYF. Here the CDR3 DNA reads TGTGCCAGCAGCCGGGGACTAGCGGGGGGAACTAGCACAGATACGCAGTATTTT. The full variable domain, rest sourced from reference TRBV11-2 and TRBJ2-3, is EAGVAQSPRYKIIEKRQSVAFWCNPISGHATLYWYQQILGQGPKLLIQFQNNGVVDDSQLPKDRFSAERLKGVDSTLKIQPAKLEDSAVYLCASSRGLAGGTSTDTQYFGPGTRLTVL.

CDR3 in DNA: TGTGCCAGCAGTGTTCGACAGGGCCTTAATGAAAAACTGTTTTTT. Its protein is CASSVRQGLNEKLFF. The chain is built from TRBV25-1 and TRBJ1-4; 7 positions match TRBD1. The germline CDR1 and CDR2 sequences are MGHDK and SYGVNS. J gave up 4 bases and V 4 bases, and 6 bases lay outside the gene matches. This CDR3 is 15 amino acids long.

The CDR3: CASSLGGQNIQYF. CDR3 coding DNA: TGCGCCAGCAGCTTGGGCGGTCAAAACATTCAGTACTTC. The genes are TRBV5-1 and TRBJ2-4; no firm D call. Germline CDR1 SGHRS, CDR2 YFSETQ. CDR3 size: 13 residues. Trimming took off 0 bases at V and 5 bases at J, with 6 bases between the two ends.

The J gene is TRBJ1-1, the V gene TRBV30; D possibly corresponds to TRBD1 (5 bases). The CDR3 sequence is 14 residues long. V was trimmed by 4 bases and J by 9 bases, leaving 21 bases between them. Germline CDR1 and CDR2: GTSNPN and SVGIG (reference sequence). The CDR3 is CAWTVSSAGDQAFF. Written as DNA, the CDR3 is TGTGCCTGGACCGTAAGCAGCGCGGGGGATCAAGCTTTCTTT.

The table lists this clone with a few counts. This chain connects TRBV7-2 to TRBJ1-2; weak D call: TRBD1 (6 bases). The CDR3 consists of 16 residues. Germline V gene sequence: CDR1 SGHTA, CDR2 FQGNSA. The germline V and J ends were trimmed by 5 bases and 8 bases, with 24 bases remaining between them. As DNA, the CDR3 is TGTGCCAGCAGCCTCTCCGGCGGCGGGGGCGCAGGAGGCTACACCTTC. Translating gives CASSLSGGGGAGGYTF.

The rearrangement links TRBV11-2 to TRBJ1-3, with D unclear. The length of the CDR3 is 14 residues. The V and J ends lost 5 bases and 4 bases respectively, with 12 bases between them. Per germline, CDR1 SGHAT and CDR2 FQNNGV. The CDR3 loop reads CASSLIRGGNTIYF. The CDR3 bases are TGTGCCAGCAGCCTCATACGAGGGGGAAACACCATATATTTT.

There are a few counts of this clone. V and J are TRBV30 and TRBJ2-2; D is perhaps TRBD2 (6 bases). The length of the CDR3 is 12 residues. V was pared by 5 bases and J by 6 bases, with 10 bases between. Germline assignment: CDR1 GTSNPN and CDR2 SVGIG (reference sequence). The DNA for the CDR3 is TGTGCCTGGCAAGCGGGTGCCGGGGAGCTGTTTTTT. Translation gives CAWQAGAGELFF.

This chain uses TRBV30 with TRBJ1-1; D might be TRBD1 (6 bases). CDR1 and CDR2 from the germline V gene are GTSNPN and SVGIG (reference sequence). V gave up 4 bases and J gave up 5 bases, with 8 bases separating them. The CDR3 covers 11 residues. The CDR3 region has the DNA TGTGCCTGGATGGGGGCGACTGAAGCTTTCTTT. Translating gives CAWMGATEAFF.

The chain employs TRBV5-1 and TRBJ2-2, with D maybe TRBD2 (7 bases). V lost 0 bases to trimming and J lost 5 bases, with 14 bases between them. Germline CDR1 reads SGHRS; CDR2 reads YFSETQ. CDR3 length: 16 residues. For the CDR3, the DNA is TGCGCCAGCAGCTTGGCCCCCAGGGGAGGGACCGGGGAGCTGTTTTTT. Amino acids: CASSLAPRGGTGELFF.

The chain carries TRBV5-1 and TRBJ2-7; D may be TRBD2 (6 bases). The germline V gene encodes CDR1 SGHRS and CDR2 YFSETQ. This CDR3 has 16 residues. V was trimmed by 5 bases and J by 6 bases, leaving 24 bases between them. The CDR3 protein is CASRAGSGHDWSEQYF. The CDR3 DNA is TGCGCCAGCAGGGCAGGAAGCGGGCATGATTGGAGCGAGCAGTACTTC. The complete variable domain, with remaining parts taken from reference TRBV5-1 and TRBJ2-7, reads KAGVTQTPRYLIKTRGQQVTLSCSPISGHRSVSWYQQTPGQGLQFLFEYFSETQRNKGNFPGRFSGRQFSNSRSEMNVSTLELGDSALYLCASRAGSGHDWSEQYFGPGTRLTVT.

The table lists this clone with a few counts. This same CDR3 is encoded by further DNA sequences in the sample. This chain connects TRBV7-9 to TRBJ1-1, with 7 bases that match TRBD1. CDR3 length equals 15 residues. The trim removed 5 bases at V and 0 bases at J, leaving 6 bases unmatched. CDR1 is SEHNR and CDR2 is FQNEAQ in the germline V gene (reference sequence). The CDR3 loop reads CASSARQGMNTEAFF. The DNA of the CDR3 is TGTGCCAGCAGCGCCAGACAGGGTATGAACACTGAAGCTTTCTTT.

The V call is TRBV7-9, the J call TRBJ2-5, with a possible D match to TRBD2 (7 bases). This CDR3 spans 14 amino acids. V was pared by 2 bases and J by 4 bases, with 11 bases between. Germline V gives CDR1 SEHNR, CDR2 FQNEAQ (reference sequence). This chain's CDR3 is CASSLKGGRETQYF. CDR3 DNA: TGTGCCAGCAGCTTAAAGGGGGGGCGAGAGACCCAGTACTTC.

In this sample, this clone turned up a few times. The chain combines TRBV19 with TRBJ2-1; the D gene is possibly TRBD2 (7 bases). The CDR3 extends over 15 amino acids. The V end lost 3 bases, the J end lost 5 bases, and 14 bases lay between the germline ends. Germline lookup yields CDR1 LNHDA and CDR2 SQIVND (reference sequence). CDR3 in DNA: TGTGCCAGTAGTATTTCGGGGGCGGGAGACAATGAGCAGTTCTTC. Translation: CASSISGAGDNEQFF.

This clone has more than one count but fewer than ten. The chain recombines TRBV6-6 with TRBJ2-3, with D tentatively TRBD2 (7 bases). Germline CDR1 reads MNHNY; CDR2 reads SVGAGI (reference sequence). CDR3 size: 15 residues. V shed 3 bases and J shed 4 bases, with 14 bases lying between them. The CDR3 here is CASSYWGRGADTQYF. CDR3 coding DNA: TGTGCCAGCAGTTATTGGGGGAGGGGGGCAGATACGCAGTATTTT.

This rearrangement joins TRBV6-5 to TRBJ2-7; maybe TRBD1 (5 bases). Trimming left V 0 bases short and J 4 bases short, with 13 bases between. Germline V gene sequence: CDR1 MNHEY, CDR2 SVGAGI. The CDR3 is 15 amino acids. The CDR3 here is CASSYSLQGGYEQYF. The CDR3 bases are TGTGCCAGCAGTTACTCGCTCCAGGGTGGGTACGAGCAGTACTTC.

The CDR3 is CASSPFGEQYQETQYF. The DNA for the CDR3 is TGTGCCAGCAGCCCATTCGGTGAACAGTACCAAGAGACCCAGTACTTC. The rearrangement links TRBV7-9 to TRBJ2-5, with D uncertain. The V and J ends lost 5 bases and 0 bases respectively, with 16 bases between them. CDR1 and CDR2 (germline): SEHNR, FQNEAQ (reference sequence). The CDR3 is 16 amino acids.

The V and J genes are TRBV29-1 and TRBJ1-2; D unclear. The CDR3 extends over 12 amino acids. V shed 3 bases and J shed 0 bases, with 5 bases lying between them. In germline, CDR1 is SQVTM, CDR2 ANQGSEA. DNA of the CDR3: TGCAGCGTTGATAGCGCTAACTATGGCTACACCTTC. This codes for CSVDSANYGYTF.

V is TRBV10-3 and J is TRBJ1-2, with D perhaps TRBD1 (6 bases). Germline V gene lookup returns CDR1 ENHRY and CDR2 SYGVKD. V gave up 4 bases and J gave up 1 base, with 13 bases separating them. CDR3 length equals 15 residues. The CDR3 DNA sequence: TGTGCCATCAGTGGGACAGCTGGACTTAACTATGGCTACACCTTC. Its protein is CAISGTAGLNYGYTF.

This clone was counted only a few times. The V call is TRBV6-6, the J call TRBJ1-2; unclear D gene. The V gene lost 11 bases and the J gene lost 2 bases, with 12 bases spanning the gap. CDR1 and CDR2 from the germline V gene are MNHNY and SVGAGI (reference sequence). This CDR3 spans 12 amino acids. The CDR3 coding sequence is TGTGCCGGGTCCCGGGAGAACTATGGCTACACCTTC. This translates into CAGSRENYGYTF.

This clone was seen a few times. The rearrangement uses TRBV30 and TRBJ2-7; D is unclear. V was pared by 0 bases and J by 2 bases, with 11 bases between. The CDR3 totals 14 residues. From germline, CDR1 is GTSNPN and CDR2 SVGIG (reference sequence). The CDR3 here is CAWSVRLGAYEQYF. CDR3 sequence (DNA): TGTGCCTGGAGTGTAAGATTAGGAGCCTACGAGCAGTACTTC.

A few counts support this clone. V gene TRBV7-9 combines with J gene TRBJ1-2; weak D call: TRBD1 (5 bases). V was trimmed by 7 bases and J by 7 bases, leaving 13 bases between them. Germline V gene lookup returns CDR1 SEHNR and CDR2 FQNEAQ (reference sequence). This CDR3 region has 12 residues. CDR3 sequence: CASTAGFGGYTF. CDR3 in DNA: TGTGCCAGCACCGCAGGGTTCGGTGGCTACACCTTC.